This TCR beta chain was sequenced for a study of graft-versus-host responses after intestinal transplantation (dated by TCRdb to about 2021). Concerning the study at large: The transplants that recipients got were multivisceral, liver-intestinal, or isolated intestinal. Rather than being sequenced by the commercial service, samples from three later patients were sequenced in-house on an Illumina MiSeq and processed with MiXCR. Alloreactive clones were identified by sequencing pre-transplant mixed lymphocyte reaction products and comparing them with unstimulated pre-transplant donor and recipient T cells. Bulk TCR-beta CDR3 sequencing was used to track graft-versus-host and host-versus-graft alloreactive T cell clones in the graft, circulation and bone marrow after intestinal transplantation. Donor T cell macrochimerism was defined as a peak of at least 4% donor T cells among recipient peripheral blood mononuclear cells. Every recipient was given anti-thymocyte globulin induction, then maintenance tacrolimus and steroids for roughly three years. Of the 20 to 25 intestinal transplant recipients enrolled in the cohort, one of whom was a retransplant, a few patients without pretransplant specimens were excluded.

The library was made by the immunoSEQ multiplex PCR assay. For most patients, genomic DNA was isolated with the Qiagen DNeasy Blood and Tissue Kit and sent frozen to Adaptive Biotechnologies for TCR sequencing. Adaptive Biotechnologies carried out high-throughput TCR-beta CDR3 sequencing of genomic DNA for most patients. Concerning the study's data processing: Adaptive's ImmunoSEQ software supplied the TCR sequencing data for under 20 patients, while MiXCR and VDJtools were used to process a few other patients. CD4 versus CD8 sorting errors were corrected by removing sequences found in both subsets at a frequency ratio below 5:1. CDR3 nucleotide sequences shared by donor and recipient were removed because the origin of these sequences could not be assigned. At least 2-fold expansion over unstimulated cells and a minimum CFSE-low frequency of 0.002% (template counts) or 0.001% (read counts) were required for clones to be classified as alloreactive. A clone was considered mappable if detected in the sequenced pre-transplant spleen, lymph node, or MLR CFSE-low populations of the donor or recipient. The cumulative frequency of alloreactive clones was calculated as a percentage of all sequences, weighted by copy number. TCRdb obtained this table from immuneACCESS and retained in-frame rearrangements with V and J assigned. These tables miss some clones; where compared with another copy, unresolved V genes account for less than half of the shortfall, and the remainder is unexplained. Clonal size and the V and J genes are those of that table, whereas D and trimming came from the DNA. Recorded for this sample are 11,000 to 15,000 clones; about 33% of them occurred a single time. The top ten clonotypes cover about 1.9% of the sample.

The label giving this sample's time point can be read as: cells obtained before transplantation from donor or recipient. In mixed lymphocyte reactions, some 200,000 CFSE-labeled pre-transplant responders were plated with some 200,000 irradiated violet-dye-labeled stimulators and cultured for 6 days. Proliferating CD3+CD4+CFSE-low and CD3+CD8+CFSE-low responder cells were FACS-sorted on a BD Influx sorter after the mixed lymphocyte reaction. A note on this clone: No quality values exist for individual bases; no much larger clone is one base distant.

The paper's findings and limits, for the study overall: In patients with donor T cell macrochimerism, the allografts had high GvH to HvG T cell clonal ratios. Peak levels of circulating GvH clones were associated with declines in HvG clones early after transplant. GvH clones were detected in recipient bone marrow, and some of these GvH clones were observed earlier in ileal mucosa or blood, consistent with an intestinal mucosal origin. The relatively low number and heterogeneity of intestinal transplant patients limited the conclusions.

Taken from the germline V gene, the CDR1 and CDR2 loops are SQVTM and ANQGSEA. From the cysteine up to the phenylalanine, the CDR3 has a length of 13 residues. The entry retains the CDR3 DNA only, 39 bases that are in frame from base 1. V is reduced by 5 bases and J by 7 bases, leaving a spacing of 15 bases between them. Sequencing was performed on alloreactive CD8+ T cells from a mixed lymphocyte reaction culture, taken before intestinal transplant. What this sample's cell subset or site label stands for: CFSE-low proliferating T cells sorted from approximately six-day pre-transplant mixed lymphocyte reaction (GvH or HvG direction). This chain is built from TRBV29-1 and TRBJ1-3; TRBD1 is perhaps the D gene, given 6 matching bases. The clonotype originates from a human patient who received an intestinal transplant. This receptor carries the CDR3 CSVSRQGPNTIYF. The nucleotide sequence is TGCAGCGTTAGTCGTCAGGGGCCGAACACCATATATTTT.